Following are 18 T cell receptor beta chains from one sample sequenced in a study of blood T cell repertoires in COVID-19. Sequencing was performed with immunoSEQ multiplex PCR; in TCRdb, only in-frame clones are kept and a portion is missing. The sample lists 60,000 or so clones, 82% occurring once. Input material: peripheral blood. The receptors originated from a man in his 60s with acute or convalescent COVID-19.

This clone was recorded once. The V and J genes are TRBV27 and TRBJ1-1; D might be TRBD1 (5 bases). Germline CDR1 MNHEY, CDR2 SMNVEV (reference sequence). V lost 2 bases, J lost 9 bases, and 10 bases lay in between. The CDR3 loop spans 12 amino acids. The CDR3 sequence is CASSLMGQKAFF. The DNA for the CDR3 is TGTGCCAGCAGTTTAATGGGGCAGAAAGCTTTCTTT.

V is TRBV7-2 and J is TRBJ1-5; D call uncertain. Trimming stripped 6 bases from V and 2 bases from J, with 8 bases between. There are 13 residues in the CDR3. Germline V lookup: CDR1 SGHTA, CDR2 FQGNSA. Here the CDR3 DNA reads TGTGCCAGCAGTCGGGGAGGCAATCAGCCCCAGCATTTT. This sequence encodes CASSRGGNQPQHF.

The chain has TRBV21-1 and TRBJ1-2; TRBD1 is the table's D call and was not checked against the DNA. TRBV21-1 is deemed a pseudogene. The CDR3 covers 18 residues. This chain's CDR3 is CASSGGTGLGDGRYGYTF. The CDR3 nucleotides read TGTGCCAGCAGCGGCGGGACAGGGCTGGGGGACGGGAGGTATGGCTACACCTTC.

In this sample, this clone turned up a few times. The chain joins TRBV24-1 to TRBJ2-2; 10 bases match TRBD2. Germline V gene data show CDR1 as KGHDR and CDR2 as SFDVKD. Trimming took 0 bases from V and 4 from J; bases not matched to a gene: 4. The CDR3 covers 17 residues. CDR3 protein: CATSDLSSGGFTGELFF. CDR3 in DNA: TGTGCCACCAGTGATTTGAGTAGCGGGGGGTTCACCGGGGAGCTGTTTTTT.

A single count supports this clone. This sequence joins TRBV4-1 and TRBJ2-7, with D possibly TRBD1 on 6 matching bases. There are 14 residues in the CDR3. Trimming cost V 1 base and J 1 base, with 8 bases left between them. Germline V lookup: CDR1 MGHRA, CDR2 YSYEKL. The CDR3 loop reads CASSQGRGSYEQYF. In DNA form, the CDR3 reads TGCGCCAGCAGCCAAGGCAGGGGATCCTACGAGCAGTACTTC.

The CDR3, as DNA: TGTGCCAGCAGTTACTCTTCAGGGGGAAATCAGCCCCAGCATTTT. As protein: CASSYSSGGNQPQHF. The V call is TRBV6-6, the J call TRBJ1-5; 7 bases map to TRBD1. The ends lost 0 bases at V and 4 bases at J; junction bases unmatched: 3. The CDR3 has 15 amino acids. Germline V gives CDR1 MNHNY, CDR2 SVGAGI (reference sequence).

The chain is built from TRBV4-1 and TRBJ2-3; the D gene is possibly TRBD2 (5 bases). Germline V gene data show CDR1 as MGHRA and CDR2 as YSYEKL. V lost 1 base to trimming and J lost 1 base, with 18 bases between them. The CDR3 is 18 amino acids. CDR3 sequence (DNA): TGCGCCAGCAGCCAAGGAAGTGAACGGGCGAGGGGCACAGATACGCAGTATTTT. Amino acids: CASSQGSERARGTDTQYF.

The CDR3 protein is CSGAESYEQYF. The CDR3, as DNA: TGCAGCGGAGCGGAATCCTACGAGCAGTACTTC. The V and J genes are TRBV29-1 and TRBJ2-7; maybe TRBD2 (5 bases). The germline V gene encodes CDR1 SQVTM and CDR2 ANQGSEA. CDR3 length: 11 residues. Trimming shortened V by 7 bases and J by 1 base, and 8 bases separated the two germline ends.

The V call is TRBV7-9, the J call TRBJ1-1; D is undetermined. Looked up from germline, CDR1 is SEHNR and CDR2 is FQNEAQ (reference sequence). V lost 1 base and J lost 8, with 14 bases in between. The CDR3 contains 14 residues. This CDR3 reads CASSLGPLGGEAFF. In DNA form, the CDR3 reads TGTGCCAGCAGCTTAGGTCCTCTCGGCGGGGAAGCTTTCTTT.

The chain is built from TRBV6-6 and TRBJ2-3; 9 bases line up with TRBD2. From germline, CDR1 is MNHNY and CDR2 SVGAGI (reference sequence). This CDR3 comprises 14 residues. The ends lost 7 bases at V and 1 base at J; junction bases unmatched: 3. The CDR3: CASTPSGGTDTQYF. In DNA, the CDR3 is TGTGCCAGCACCCCTAGCGGGGGCACAGATACGCAGTATTTT.

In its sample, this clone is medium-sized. CDR3 residues: CASSPFEGNLGEKLFF. CDR3 DNA sequence: TGTGCCAGCAGCCCGTTTGAGGGTAACCTCGGAGAAAAACTGTTTTTT. The chain is built from TRBV27 and TRBJ1-4; D not resolved. Looked up from germline, CDR1 is MNHEY and CDR2 is SMNVEV (reference sequence). V lost 6 bases and J lost 8, with 22 bases in between. The CDR3 has 16 residues.

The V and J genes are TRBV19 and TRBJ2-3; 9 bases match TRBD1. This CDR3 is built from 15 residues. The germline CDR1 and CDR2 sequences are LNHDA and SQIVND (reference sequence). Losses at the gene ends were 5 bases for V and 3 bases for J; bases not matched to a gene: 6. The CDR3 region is CASSLGQGQTDTQYF. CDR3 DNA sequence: TGTGCCAGTAGTTTGGGACAGGGACAGACAGATACGCAGTATTTT.

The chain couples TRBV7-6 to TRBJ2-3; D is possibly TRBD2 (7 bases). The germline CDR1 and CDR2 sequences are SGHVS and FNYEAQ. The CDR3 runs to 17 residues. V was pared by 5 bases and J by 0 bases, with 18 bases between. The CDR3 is CASSPSGRGASTDTQYF. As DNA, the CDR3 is TGTGCCAGCAGCCCCTCGGGCCGGGGGGCTAGCACAGATACGCAGTATTTT.

The CDR3, as DNA: TGCGCCAGCAGCCATTCCGCGGGGGGGCCGGAGCGGGATACGCAGTATTTT. Translating it yields CASSHSAGGPERDTQYF. The J gene is TRBJ2-3, the V gene TRBV4-1; 9 bases map to TRBD2. The CDR3 sequence is 17 residues long. V gave up 3 bases and J gave up 6 bases; unmatched junction bases: 13. The germline CDR1 and CDR2 sequences are MGHRA and YSYEKL.

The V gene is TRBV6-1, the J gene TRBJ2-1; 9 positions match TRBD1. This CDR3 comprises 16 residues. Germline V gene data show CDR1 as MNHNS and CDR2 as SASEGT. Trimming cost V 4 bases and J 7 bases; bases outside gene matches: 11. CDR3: CASSVSPGQGGNEQFF. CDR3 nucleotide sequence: TGTGCCAGCAGTGTTTCCCCGGGACAGGGTGGTAATGAGCAGTTCTTC.

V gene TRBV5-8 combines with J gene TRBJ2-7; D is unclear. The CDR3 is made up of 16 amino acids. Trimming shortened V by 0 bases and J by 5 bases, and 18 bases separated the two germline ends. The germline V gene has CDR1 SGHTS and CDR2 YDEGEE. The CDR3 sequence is CASSLAESRERNEQYF. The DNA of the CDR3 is TGTGCCAGCAGCTTGGCCGAGAGCAGAGAGAGGAACGAGCAGTACTTC.

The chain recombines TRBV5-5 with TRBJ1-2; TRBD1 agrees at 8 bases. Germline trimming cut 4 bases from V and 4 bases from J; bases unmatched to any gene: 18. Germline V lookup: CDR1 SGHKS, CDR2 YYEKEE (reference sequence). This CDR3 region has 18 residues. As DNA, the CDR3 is TGTGCCAGCAGCCAGACGGTCCTACCGGGACAGGACGCCTATGGCTACACCTTC. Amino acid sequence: CASSQTVLPGQDAYGYTF.

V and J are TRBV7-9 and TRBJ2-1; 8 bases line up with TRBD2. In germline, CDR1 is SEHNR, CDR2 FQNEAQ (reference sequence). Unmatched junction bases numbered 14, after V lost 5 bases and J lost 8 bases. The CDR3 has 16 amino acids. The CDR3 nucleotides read TGTGCCAGCAGCCCCGGGGGAAGCGGGGGCCGGGATGAGCAGTTCTTC. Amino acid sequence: CASSPGGSGGRDEQFF.